One sample yielded the 31 T cell receptor beta chains listed below, sequenced in a study of CD8 T cells in ankylosing spondylitis. One entry per CDR3 protein, called by TCRdb with MiXCR from the 5' RACE reads. The table records over 130,000 distinct CDR3 sequences, around 43% of them present only once. Sequencing was carried out using synovial fluid, either unsorted or a sorted T cell fraction (not recorded which). All receptors derive from a male donor with ankylosing spondylitis.

The V gene is TRBV12-3 or TRBV12-4, the J gene TRBJ1-5, with unresolved D. Trimming removed 3 bases from V and 1 base from J, with 4 bases in between. CDR3 size: 13 residues. The CDR3 sequence: CASSFSSNQPQHF. CDR3 DNA sequence: TGTGCCAGCAGTTTTTCCAGCAATCAGCCCCAGCATTTT.

This clonotype occurred once. The chain combines TRBV4-1 with TRBJ2-5, with 7 bases matching TRBD1. The CDR3 is 15 residues long. V shed 4 bases and J 2 bases; nucleotides not matched to a gene: 7. From germline, CDR1 is MGHRA and CDR2 YSYEKL. The CDR3 DNA sequence: TGCGCCAGCAGCCGCCTGGACAGGACTCAAGAGACCCAGTACTTC. Its translation is CASSRLDRTQETQYF.

This clonotype was seen ten or more times. The chain links TRBV4-1 to TRBJ1-1; 7 positions match TRBD1. V lost 1 base and J lost 1; bases outside the gene matches: 3. The germline V gene encodes CDR1 MGHRA and CDR2 YSYEKL. The CDR3 spans 15 residues. CDR3 region: CASSQGDSWNTEAFF. In nucleotides, the CDR3 is TGCGCCAGCAGCCAAGGGGACAGTTGGAACACTGAAGCTTTCTTT.

J is TRBJ2-2 and V is TRBV6-1, with D unresolved. V dropped 4 bases and J dropped 2 bases, with 8 bases sitting between them. This CDR3 has 14 residues. The germline V gene encodes CDR1 MNHNS and CDR2 SASEGT. The CDR3 spells CASSAWSNTGELFF. CDR3 nucleotides: TGTGCCAGCAGTGCGTGGTCCAACACCGGGGAGCTGTTTTTT.

Only a few counts were recorded for this clonotype. The chain joins TRBV4-2 to TRBJ2-1; D may be TRBD2 (6 bases). The CDR3 contains 18 residues. Germline values: CDR1 LGHNA, CDR2 YNFKEQ. Trimming pared 0 bases from V and 0 bases from J, leaving 15 bases between. The CDR3 is CASSQDSPRGLSYNEQFF. CDR3 nucleotides: TGTGCCAGCAGCCAAGATTCTCCGCGGGGCCTCTCCTACAATGAGCAGTTCTTC.

The chain uses TRBV4-2 and TRBJ2-1; D is ambiguous. Per the germline V gene, CDR1 is LGHNA and CDR2 is YNFKEQ. Trimming shortened V by 1 base and J by 8 bases, and 3 bases separated the two germline ends. The CDR3 has 11 residues. The CDR3 reads CASSQGHEQFF. The CDR3 bases are TGTGCCAGCAGCCAAGGGCATGAGCAGTTCTTC.

The chain employs TRBV2 and TRBJ2-1; the match to TRBD2 covers 11 bases. V lost 2 bases, J lost 4 bases, and 13 bases stayed unmatched. Germline lookup yields CDR1 SNHLY and CDR2 FYNNEI. This CDR3 is 19 amino acids long. CDR3 region: CASSELFPTSGISYNEQFF. For the CDR3, the DNA is TGTGCCAGCAGTGAACTCTTTCCGACTAGCGGGATTTCATACAATGAGCAGTTCTTC.

This clonotype was observed a few times. The rearrangement joins TRBV12-3 or TRBV12-4 to TRBJ2-5; D is unclear. The CDR3 loop spans 13 amino acids. The V end was cut by 3 bases, the J end by 3 bases, with 8 bases between. The CDR3 nucleotides read TGTGCCAGCAGTTTTAGTCTAGAAGAGACCCAGTACTTC. Translating it yields CASSFSLEETQYF.

CDR3 DNA: TGTGCCAGCAGCCTCTACCCCACACTAGCGGGGGGCAAAGTATCCTACAATGAGCAGTTCTTC. Its protein is CASSLYPTLAGGKVSYNEQFF. V is TRBV11-2 and J is TRBJ2-1, with 12 positions matching TRBD2. Germline V gene sequence: CDR1 SGHAT, CDR2 FQNNGV. Trimming cost V 5 bases and J 1 base; bases outside gene matches: 18. The CDR3 is 21 residues long.

The chain links TRBV4-1 to TRBJ1-1; no clear D gene. This CDR3 has 15 amino acids. V lost 2 bases to trimming and J lost 0 bases, with 10 bases between them. CDR1 and CDR2 (germline): MGHRA, YSYEKL. The DNA for the CDR3 is TGCGCCAGCAGCCAACGACCAGCGATGAACACTGAAGCTTTCTTT. Translation: CASSQRPAMNTEAFF.

The V gene is TRBV6-2 or TRBV6-3, the J gene TRBJ2-1; unclear D gene. There are 13 residues in the CDR3. V was shortened by 5 bases and J by 8 bases, with 13 bases between the two germline ends. Germline assignment: CDR1 MNHEY and CDR2 SVGEGT. Here the CDR3 DNA reads TGTGCCAGCAGTCCAACCGTACGTTATGAGCAGTTCTTC. It specifies CASSPTVRYEQFF.

The chain joins TRBV5-4 to TRBJ1-1; unclear D gene. The V gene's germline CDR1 is SGHNT and CDR2 YYREEE (reference sequence). V lost 0 bases, J lost 6 bases, and 9 bases lay in between. The CDR3 runs 13 residues. The CDR3 bases are TGTGCCAGCAGCTTGGTGAATCTCGCTGAAGCTTTCTTT. This sequence encodes CASSLVNLAEAFF.

This clonotype has a count of ten or more. V gene TRBV6-4 combines with J gene TRBJ2-3, with 10 bases fitting TRBD1. With V trimmed by 3 bases and J by 4 bases, 1 base remained unmatched. Germline V gives CDR1 MRHNA, CDR2 SNTAGT. CDR3 length: 14 amino acids. The CDR3 reads CASSEGTGADTQYF. The CDR3 bases are TGTGCCAGCAGTGAGGGGACAGGGGCAGATACGCAGTATTTT.

This clonotype was counted a few times. The chain uses TRBV20-1 and TRBJ2-5; D unresolved. Germline V lookup: CDR1 DFQATT, CDR2 SNEGSKA (reference sequence). The CDR3 extends over 13 amino acids. The V and J ends lost 2 bases and 0 bases respectively, with 7 bases between them. CDR3 amino acids: CSARWVYQETQYF. DNA for the CDR3: TGCAGTGCTAGATGGGTGTACCAAGAGACCCAGTACTTC.

The chain uses TRBV10-3 and TRBJ1-1; 7 bases fit TRBD1. The CDR3 has 15 residues. Germline V gene data show CDR1 as ENHRY and CDR2 as SYGVKD. V lost 3 bases to trimming and J lost 1 base; unmatched junction nucleotides: 5. The DNA for the CDR3 is TGTGCCATCAGTGAAAACAGGGGAGCGAACACTGAAGCTTTCTTT. It translates to CAISENRGANTEAFF.

The chain uses TRBV6-5 and TRBJ2-7; the D is unclear. Germline V lookup: CDR1 MNHEY, CDR2 SVGAGI. With 0 bases removed from V and 6 bases from J, the gap between germline ends came to 18 bases. The CDR3 length is 16 residues. The CDR3 protein is CASSYSNGFSGIEQYF. The CDR3 coding sequence is TGTGCCAGCAGTTACTCGAACGGGTTCAGTGGCATCGAGCAGTACTTC.

This clonotype was found many times. The rearrangement links TRBV4-1 to TRBJ2-7; the D gene is possibly TRBD1 (6 bases). This CDR3 region has 15 residues. V was clipped by 1 base and J by 1 base, with 11 bases between them. The V gene's germline CDR1 is MGHRA and CDR2 YSYEKL. This CDR3 is CASSQVPGESYEQYF. The CDR3 coding sequence is TGCGCCAGCAGCCAAGTTCCAGGGGAATCCTACGAGCAGTACTTC.

This clonotype was counted at least ten times. The chain recombines TRBV20-1 with TRBJ2-1; D unclear. Trimming pared 0 bases from V and 0 bases from J, leaving 9 bases between. This CDR3 contains 15 residues. The V gene's germline CDR1 is DFQATT and CDR2 SNEGSKA (reference sequence). CDR3 amino acids: CSARDMGNSYNEQFF. The CDR3 DNA follows: TGCAGTGCTAGAGATATGGGAAACTCCTACAATGAGCAGTTCTTC.

The V gene is TRBV12-3 or TRBV12-4, the J gene TRBJ1-1; D might be TRBD1 (6 bases). The CDR3 runs 18 residues. V shed 7 bases and J shed 1 base, with 25 bases lying between them. The CDR3 DNA sequence: TGTGCCAGCACCCGGCGGCGGGGGCGGTGGGAGAAGAACACTGAAGCTTTCTTT. Its protein product is CASTRRRGRWEKNTEAFF.

This clonotype was recorded a few times. This chain uses TRBV4-1 with TRBJ1-6, with 7 bases lining up with TRBD1. Germline lookup yields CDR1 MGHRA and CDR2 YSYEKL. This CDR3 is 17 amino acids long. J gave up 2 bases and V 4 bases, and 8 bases lay outside the gene matches. Here the CDR3 DNA reads TGCGCCAGCAGCCCCACAGGGGTGACGGCCTATAATTCACCCCTCCACTTT. It specifies CASSPTGVTAYNSPLHF.

Only a few counts were recorded for this clonotype. CDR3 loop: CASSEEVAVTSGNTEAFF. DNA for the CDR3: TGTGCCAGCAGTGAAGAAGTTGCAGTCACAAGTGGAAACACTGAAGCTTTCTTT. The chain is built from TRBV6-1 and TRBJ1-1; no clear D. The CDR3 runs to 18 residues. The V end lost 1 base, the J end lost 2 bases, and 20 bases lay between the germline ends. Germline CDR1 and CDR2: MNHNS and SASEGT.

This clonotype appeared a few times. CDR3 DNA: TGTGCCAGCAGTGTGGCAGGGCAAGCTAACTATGGCTACACCTTC. Amino acid sequence: CASSVAGQANYGYTF. This chain links TRBV27 with TRBJ1-2, with D maybe TRBD1 (5 bases). The germline V gene encodes CDR1 MNHEY and CDR2 SMNVEV (reference sequence). This CDR3 region has 15 residues. The V and J ends lost 5 bases and 0 bases respectively, with 13 bases between them.

The chain carries TRBV20-1 and TRBJ1-5; D not certain. CDR3 size: 14 residues. Germline assignment: CDR1 DFQATT and CDR2 SNEGSKA (reference sequence). Trimming took 5 bases from V and 6 from J, leaving 17 bases between them. The CDR3 DNA reads as TGCAGTGCTCGACGGGGAAGGTACACTCAGCCCCAGCATTTT. Translated: CSARRGRYTQPQHF.

The chain uses TRBV12-3 or TRBV12-4 and TRBJ1-5; D possibly corresponds to TRBD1 (5 bases). With 2 bases removed from V and 6 bases from J, the gap between germline ends came to 14 bases. This CDR3 has 15 amino acids. Here the CDR3 reads CASSLSGGARQPQHF. Written as DNA, the CDR3 is TGTGCCAGCAGTTTATCCGGCGGGGCCCGTCAGCCCCAGCATTTT.

The chain carries TRBV4-2 and TRBJ1-6; D gene uncertain. This CDR3 region has 15 residues. Trimming took 2 bases from V and 7 from J, leaving 12 bases between them. Per germline, CDR1 LGHNA and CDR2 YNFKEQ. The chain's CDR3 is CASSQRRWENSPLHF. The CDR3 DNA reads TGTGCCAGCAGCCAAAGGCGTTGGGAAAATTCACCCCTCCACTTT.

The chain has TRBV6-1 and TRBJ2-7, with no clear D. The CDR3 spans 14 residues. V lost 2 bases and J 12 bases, leaving 20 bases between the germline ends. Germline assignment: CDR1 MNHNS and CDR2 SASEGT. The CDR3 spells CASSERGVARTSYF. In DNA, the CDR3 is TGTGCCAGCAGTGAACGTGGGGTAGCTCGGACGTCGTACTTC.

This clonotype was recorded a few times. V usage is TRBV5-1 and J usage is TRBJ2-1; TRBD1 might be the D (5 bases). This CDR3 is built from 14 residues. Germline CDR1 reads SGHRS; CDR2 reads YFSETQ. Trimming removed 6 bases from V and 4 bases from J, with 14 bases in between. The CDR3, as DNA: TGCGCCAGCAACCCAGGGCAGGGATACAATGAGCAGTTCTTC. Its translation: CASNPGQGYNEQFF.

The chain combines TRBV18 with TRBJ2-7, with TRBD2 matching 10 bases. Germline V lookup: CDR1 KGHSH, CDR2 LQKENI. This CDR3 comprises 16 residues. The J segment lost 2 bases and the V segment lost 0 bases, leaving 4 bases of the junction unmatched. CDR3 nucleotides: TGTGCCAGCTCACCACCGGGACTAGCGTCCCCCTACGAGCAGTACTTC. This gives the protein CASSPPGLASPYEQYF. The full variable domain, completed using reference TRBV18 and TRBJ2-7, is NAGVMQNPRHLVRRRGQEARLRCSPMKGHSHVYWYRQLPEEGLKFMVYLQKENIIDESGMPKERFSAEFPKEGPSILRIQQVVRGDSAAYFCASSPPGLASPYEQYFGPGTRLTVT.

CDR3 DNA: TGTGCCAGCAGCCCAGGCGGGGGGCCGACAGATACGCAGTATTTT. Protein sequence: CASSPGGGPTDTQYF. The chain is built from TRBV4-2 and TRBJ2-3; TRBD2 matches at 8 bases. The length of the CDR3 is 15 residues. The germline V gene encodes CDR1 LGHNA and CDR2 YNFKEQ. With 4 bases clipped from V and 3 bases from J, the junction kept 6 bases outside the gene matches.

This clonotype was picked up a small number of times. The V and J genes are TRBV12-3 or TRBV12-4 and TRBJ1-1; D is unresolved. This CDR3 comprises 14 residues. Trimming took off 3 bases at V and 6 bases at J, with 14 bases between the two ends. CDR3 loop: CASSLWVLGPEAFF. The CDR3 bases are TGTGCCAGCAGTTTGTGGGTATTAGGCCCTGAAGCTTTCTTT.

This chain uses TRBV4-1 with TRBJ2-1; the D gene could be TRBD1 or TRBD2 (5 bases each). CDR3 size: 18 residues. V shed 5 bases and J shed 4 bases, with 24 bases lying between them. CDR1 and CDR2 from the germline V gene are MGHRA and YSYEKL. The CDR3 region is CASSYLLWGPRLYNEQFF. Here the CDR3 DNA reads TGCGCCAGCAGCTACCTACTCTGGGGACCCCGCTTATACAATGAGCAGTTCTTC.